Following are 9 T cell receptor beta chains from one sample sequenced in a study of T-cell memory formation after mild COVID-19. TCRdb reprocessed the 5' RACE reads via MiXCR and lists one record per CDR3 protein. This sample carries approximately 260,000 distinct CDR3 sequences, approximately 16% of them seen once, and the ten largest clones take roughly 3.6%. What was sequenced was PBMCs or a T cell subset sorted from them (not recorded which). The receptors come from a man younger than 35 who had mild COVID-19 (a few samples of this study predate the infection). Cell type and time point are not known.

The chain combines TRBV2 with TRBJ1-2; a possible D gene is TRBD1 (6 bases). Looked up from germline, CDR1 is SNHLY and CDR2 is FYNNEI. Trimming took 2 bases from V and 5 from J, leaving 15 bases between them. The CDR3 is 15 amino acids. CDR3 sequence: CASSETSRTVYGYTF. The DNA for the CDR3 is TGTGCCAGCAGTGAAACATCCCGGACAGTTTATGGCTACACCTTC.

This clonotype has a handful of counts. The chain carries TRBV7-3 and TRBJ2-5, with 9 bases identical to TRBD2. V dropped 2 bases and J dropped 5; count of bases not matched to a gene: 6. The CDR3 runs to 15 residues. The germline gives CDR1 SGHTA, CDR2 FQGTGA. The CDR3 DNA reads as TGTGCCAGCAGCTTAGCGCTAGCGGGGATGGAGACCCAGTACTTC. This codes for CASSLALAGMETQYF.

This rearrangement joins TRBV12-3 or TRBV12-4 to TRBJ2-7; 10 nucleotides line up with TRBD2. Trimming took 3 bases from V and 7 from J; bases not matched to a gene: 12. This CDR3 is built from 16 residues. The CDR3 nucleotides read TGTGCCAGCAGTTTTTGGGCTAGCGGGGGATCGGGGGAGCAGTACTTC. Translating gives CASSFWASGGSGEQYF.

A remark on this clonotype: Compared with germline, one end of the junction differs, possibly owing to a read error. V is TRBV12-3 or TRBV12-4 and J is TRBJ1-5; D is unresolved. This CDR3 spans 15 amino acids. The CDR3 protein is CASSSSPETAQHQHF. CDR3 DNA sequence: TGTGCCAGCAGTTCGTCCCCCGAAACTGCTCAGCACCAGCATTTT.

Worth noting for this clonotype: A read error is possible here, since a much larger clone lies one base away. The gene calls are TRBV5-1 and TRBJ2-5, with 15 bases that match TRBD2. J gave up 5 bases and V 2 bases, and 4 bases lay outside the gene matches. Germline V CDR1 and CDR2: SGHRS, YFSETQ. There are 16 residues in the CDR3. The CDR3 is CASSLGTSGGIETQYF. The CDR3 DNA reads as TGCGCCAGCAGCTTAGGGACTAGCGGGGGGATTGAGACCCAGTACTTC.

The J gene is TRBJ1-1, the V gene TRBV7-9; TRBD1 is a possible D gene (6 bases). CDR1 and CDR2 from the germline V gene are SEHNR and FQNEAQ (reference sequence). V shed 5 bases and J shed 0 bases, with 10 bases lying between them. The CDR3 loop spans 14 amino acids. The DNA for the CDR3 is TGTGCCAGCAGCCGGGGGCTGGTGAACACTGAAGCTTTCTTT. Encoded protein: CASSRGLVNTEAFF.

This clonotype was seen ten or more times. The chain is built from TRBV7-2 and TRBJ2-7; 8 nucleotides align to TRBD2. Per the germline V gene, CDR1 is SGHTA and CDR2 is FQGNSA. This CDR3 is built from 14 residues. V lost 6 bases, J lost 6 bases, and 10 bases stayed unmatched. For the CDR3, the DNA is TGTGCCAGCAGTACCGTTGGTGCGGGGGGCGAGCAGTACTTC. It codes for CASSTVGAGGEQYF.

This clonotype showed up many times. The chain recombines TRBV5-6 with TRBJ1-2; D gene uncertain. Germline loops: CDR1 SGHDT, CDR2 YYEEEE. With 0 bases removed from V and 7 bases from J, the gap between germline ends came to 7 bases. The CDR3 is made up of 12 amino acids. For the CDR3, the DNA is TGTGCCAGCAGCTTGGAGTCGGGTGGCTACACCTTC. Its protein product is CASSLESGGYTF.

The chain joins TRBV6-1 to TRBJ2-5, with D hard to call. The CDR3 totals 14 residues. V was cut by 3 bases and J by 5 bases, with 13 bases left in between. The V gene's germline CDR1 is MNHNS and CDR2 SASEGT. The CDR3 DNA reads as TGTGCCAGCAGTGATCCCGGTGGGTCGGAGACCCAGTACTTC. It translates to CASSDPGGSETQYF.